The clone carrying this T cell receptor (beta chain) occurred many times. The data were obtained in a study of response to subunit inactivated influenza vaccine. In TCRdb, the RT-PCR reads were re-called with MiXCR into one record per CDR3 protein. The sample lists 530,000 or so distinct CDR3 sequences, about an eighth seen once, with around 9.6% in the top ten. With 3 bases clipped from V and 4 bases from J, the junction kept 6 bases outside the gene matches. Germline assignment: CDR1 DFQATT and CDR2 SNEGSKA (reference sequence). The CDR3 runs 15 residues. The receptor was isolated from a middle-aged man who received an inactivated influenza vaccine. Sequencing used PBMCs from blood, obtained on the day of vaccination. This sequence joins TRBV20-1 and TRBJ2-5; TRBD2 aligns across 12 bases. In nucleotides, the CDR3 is TGCAGTGCTAGTCCTAGCGGGGGGGCACGAGAGACCCAGTACTTC. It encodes CSASPSGGARETQYF.